This section outlines one T cell receptor (beta chain) sequence together with its context. CDR1 is SQVTM and CDR2 is ANQGSEA in the germline V gene. V dropped 5 bases and J dropped 1; count of bases not matched to a gene: 3. This CDR3 contains 13 residues. This sample was included in a study of cytomegalovirus exposure and HLA in healthy donors. Vbeta (60) and Jbeta (13) primers were used in the PCR. Sequenced by immunoSEQ multiplex PCR; TCRdb stores in-frame clones only, minus some. Seen here are about 200,000 clones, about 80% observed once, and the top ten hold 0.9% to 1.2%. The sequencing input was PBMCs. V and J are TRBV29-1 and TRBJ1-1; 8 bases map to TRBD1. The clonotype was recovered from a woman in her 40s in good health and CMV-seronegative. As DNA, the CDR3 is TGCAGCGTTACCGGGACAGGGAACACTGAAGCTTTCTTT. This translates into CSVTGTGNTEAFF.